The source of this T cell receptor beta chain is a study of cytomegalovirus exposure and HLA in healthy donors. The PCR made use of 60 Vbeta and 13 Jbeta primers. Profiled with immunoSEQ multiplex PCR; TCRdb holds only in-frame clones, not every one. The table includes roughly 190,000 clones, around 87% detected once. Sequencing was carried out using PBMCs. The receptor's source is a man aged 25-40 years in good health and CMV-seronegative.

The CDR3 sequence: CASSWTGAPQYF. CDR3 in DNA: TGTGCCAGCAGCTGGACAGGCGCCCCCCAGTACTTC. The chain joins TRBV5-6 to TRBJ2-5; 7 bases are shared with TRBD1. With 3 bases clipped from V and 9 bases from J, the junction kept 5 bases outside the gene matches. The CDR3 runs to 12 residues. Germline-derived CDR1 and CDR2 are SGHDT and YYEEEE.